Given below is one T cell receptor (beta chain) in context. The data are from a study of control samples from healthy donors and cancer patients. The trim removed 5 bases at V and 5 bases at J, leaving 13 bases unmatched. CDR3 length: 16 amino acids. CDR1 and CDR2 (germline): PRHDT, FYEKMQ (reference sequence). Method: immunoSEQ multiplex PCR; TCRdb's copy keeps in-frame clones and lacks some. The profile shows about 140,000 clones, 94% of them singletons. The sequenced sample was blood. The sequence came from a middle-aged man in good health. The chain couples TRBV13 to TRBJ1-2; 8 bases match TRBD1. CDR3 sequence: CASSVRPGQEMYGYTF. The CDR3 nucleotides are TGTGCCAGCAGCGTAAGGCCGGGACAGGAGATGTATGGCTACACCTTC.